A single sample is the source of the 6 T cell receptor beta chains below, sequenced in a study of T cells in Graves' hyperthyroidism and ophthalmopathy. TCR beta CDR3 sequences were amplified from RNA transcripts. The HTBI set primed first-round TCR CDR3 RT-PCR. MiXCR, run by TCRdb on the multiplex PCR reads, gives a single entry per CDR3 protein. The table lists roughly 350,000 distinct CDR3 sequences, roughly 13% of them singletons. Material: blood. Receptor source: a young woman with Graves' hyperthyroidism.

At least ten counts were recorded for this clonotype. J is TRBJ2-5 and V is TRBV28; D is unclear. The germline CDR1 and CDR2 sequences are MDHEN and SYDVKM. CDR3 length: 13 amino acids. The V end was cut by 3 bases, the J end by 4 bases, with 9 bases between. In DNA form, the CDR3 reads TGTGCCAGCAGTTTCCTAAAGGGAGAGACCCAGTACTTC. It translates to CASSFLKGETQYF.

This clonotype has ten or more counts. The rearrangement uses TRBV6-1 and TRBJ2-4, with D unclear. This CDR3 spans 14 amino acids. Trimming removed 5 bases from V and 7 bases from J, with 15 bases in between. Germline V gene sequence: CDR1 MNHNS, CDR2 SASEGT. This CDR3 is CASSFQMGSNIQYF. In DNA form, the CDR3 reads TGTGCCAGCAGTTTCCAAATGGGGTCCAACATTCAGTACTTC.

This clonotype was counted at least ten times. The genes are TRBV27 and TRBJ2-3; the match to TRBD2 covers 9 bases. Germline values: CDR1 MNHEY, CDR2 SMNVEV (reference sequence). The CDR3 consists of 17 residues. With 8 bases clipped from V and 4 bases from J, the junction kept 16 bases outside the gene matches. CDR3 DNA sequence: TGTGCCAGCTACCCTCCCGGCGGGAGGGGAGGAGCAGATACGCAGTATTTT. It codes for CASYPPGGRGGADTQYF.

This clonotype was detected only a few times. This chain links TRBV5-8 with TRBJ2-1; 9 bases map to TRBD1. The CDR3 length is 12 residues. V was pared by 10 bases and J by 5 bases, with 4 bases of the junction left unmatched. Germline V gene lookup returns CDR1 SGHTS and CDR2 YDEGEE. The CDR3, as DNA: TGTGCCGGGGACAGGGTCCACAATGAGCAGTTCTTC. Amino acids: CAGDRVHNEQFF.

This clonotype was seen ten or more times. The rearrangement uses TRBV6-1 and TRBJ2-1, with D unresolved. V shed 7 bases and J shed 6 bases, with 13 bases lying between them. The CDR3 has 13 residues. The V gene's germline CDR1 is MNHNS and CDR2 SASEGT. The CDR3 reads CASTRRRSNEQFF. As DNA, the CDR3 is TGTGCCAGCACCAGACGCAGATCCAATGAGCAGTTCTTC.

This clonotype was recorded many times. The chain uses TRBV7-9 and TRBJ2-5, with TRBD2 identical over 8 bases. Germline loops: CDR1 SEHNR, CDR2 FQNEAQ (reference sequence). V gave up 4 bases and J gave up 4 bases; unmatched junction bases: 2. The CDR3 contains 13 residues. This CDR3 is CASSYGGVETQYF. The CDR3, as DNA: TGTGCCAGCAGCTACGGGGGGGTAGAGACCCAGTACTTC.